The T cell receptor beta chain described here comes from a study of PD-1 blockade in classical Hodgkin lymphoma. Clones were read by immunoSEQ multiplex PCR, and TCRdb kept only the in-frame ones, dropping some. The sample lists tens of thousands of clones, 91% occurring once. V was cut by 3 bases and J by 2 bases, with 15 bases left in between. This CDR3 comprises 15 residues. The germline gives CDR1 SGHNT, CDR2 YYREEE (reference sequence). This clone was detected once. Time point defined: cycle 4 day 1 (C4D1), after more than five weeks of nivolumab. In every patient, relapse followed autologous stem cell transplantation, while exposure to brentuximab vedotin differed. Each best response was a complete response, a partial response or progressive disease.

The source of this sequence is a human donor with classical Hodgkin lymphoma. The rearrangement uses TRBV5-4 and TRBJ2-7; D may be TRBD2 (5 bases). The specimen comprised peripheral blood mononuclear cells (PBMCs), sampled before the fourth cycle of nivolumab. The CDR3 sequence: CASSWTDRGAYEQYF. Written as DNA, the CDR3 is TGTGCCAGCAGCTGGACGGATCGGGGAGCCTACGAGCAGTACTTC.